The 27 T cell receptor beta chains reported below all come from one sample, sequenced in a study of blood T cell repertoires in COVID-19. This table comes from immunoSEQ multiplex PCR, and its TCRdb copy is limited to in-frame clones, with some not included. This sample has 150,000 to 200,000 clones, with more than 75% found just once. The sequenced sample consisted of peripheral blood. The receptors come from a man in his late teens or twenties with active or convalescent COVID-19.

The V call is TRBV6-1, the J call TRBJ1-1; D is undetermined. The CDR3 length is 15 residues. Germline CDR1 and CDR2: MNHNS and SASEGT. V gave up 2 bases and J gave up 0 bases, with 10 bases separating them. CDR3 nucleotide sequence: TGTGCCAGCAGTGAAATAGGGAGTCTGAACACTGAAGCTTTCTTT. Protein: CASSEIGSLNTEAFF.

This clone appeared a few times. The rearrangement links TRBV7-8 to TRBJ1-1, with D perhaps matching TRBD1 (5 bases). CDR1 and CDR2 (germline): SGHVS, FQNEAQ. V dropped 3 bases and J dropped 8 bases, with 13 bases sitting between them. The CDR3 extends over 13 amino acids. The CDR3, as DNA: TGTGCCAGCAGCTTCATAGGGGTCGCGGAAGCTTTCTTT. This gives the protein CASSFIGVAEAFF.

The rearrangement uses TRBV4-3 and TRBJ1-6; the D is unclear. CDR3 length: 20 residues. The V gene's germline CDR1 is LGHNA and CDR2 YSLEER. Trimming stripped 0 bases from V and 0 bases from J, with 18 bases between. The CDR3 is CASSQEAGSPSYSYNSPLHF. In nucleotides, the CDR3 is TGCGCCAGCAGCCAAGAAGCGGGCAGCCCATCTTACTCCTATAATTCACCCCTCCACTTT.

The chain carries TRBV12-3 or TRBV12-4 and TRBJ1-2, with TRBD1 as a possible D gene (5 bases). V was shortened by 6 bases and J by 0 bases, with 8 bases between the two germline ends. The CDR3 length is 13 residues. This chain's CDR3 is CASSTTANYGYTF. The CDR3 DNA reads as TGTGCCAGCAGCACGACAGCTAACTATGGCTACACCTTC.

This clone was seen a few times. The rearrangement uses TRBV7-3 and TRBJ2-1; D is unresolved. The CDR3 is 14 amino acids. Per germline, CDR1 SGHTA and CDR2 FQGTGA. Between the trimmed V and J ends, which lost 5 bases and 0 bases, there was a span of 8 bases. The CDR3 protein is CASSASVSYNEQFF. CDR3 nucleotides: TGTGCCAGCAGCGCCTCGGTCTCCTACAATGAGCAGTTCTTC. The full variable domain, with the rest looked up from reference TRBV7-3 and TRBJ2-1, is GAGVSQTPSNKVTEKGKYVELRCDPISGHTALYWYRQSLGQGPEFLIYFQGTGAADDSGLPNDRFFAVRPEGSVSTLKIQRTERGDSAVYLCASSASVSYNEQFFGPGTRLTVL.

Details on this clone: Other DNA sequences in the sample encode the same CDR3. The CDR3 region has the DNA TGTGCCAGCAGCGTAGGGGCTAGCGGGGGGATCCAAGAGACCCAGTACTTC. As protein: CASSVGASGGIQETQYF. The chain couples TRBV9 to TRBJ2-5, with 11 bases matching TRBD2. With 0 bases clipped from V and 1 base from J, the junction kept 5 bases outside the gene matches. The V gene's germline CDR1 is SGDLS and CDR2 YYNGEE. The CDR3 is made up of 17 amino acids.

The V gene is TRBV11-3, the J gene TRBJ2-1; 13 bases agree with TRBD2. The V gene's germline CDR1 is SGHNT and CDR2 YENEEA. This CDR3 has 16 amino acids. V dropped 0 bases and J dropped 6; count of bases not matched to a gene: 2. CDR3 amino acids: CASSLEGLAGVNEQFF. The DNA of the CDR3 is TGTGCCAGCAGCTTAGAAGGACTAGCGGGGGTCAATGAGCAGTTCTTC.

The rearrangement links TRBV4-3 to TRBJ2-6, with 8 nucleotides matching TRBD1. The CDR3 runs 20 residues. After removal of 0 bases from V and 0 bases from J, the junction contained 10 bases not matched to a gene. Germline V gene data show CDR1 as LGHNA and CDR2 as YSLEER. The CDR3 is CASSQDLWTGSLSGANVLTF. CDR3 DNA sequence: TGCGCCAGCAGCCAAGATCTGTGGACAGGGTCCCTCTCTGGGGCCAACGTCCTGACTTTC.

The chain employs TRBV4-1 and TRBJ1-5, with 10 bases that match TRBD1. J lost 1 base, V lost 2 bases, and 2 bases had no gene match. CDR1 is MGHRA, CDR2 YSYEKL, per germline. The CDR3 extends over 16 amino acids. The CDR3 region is CASSQWGQGSNQPQHF. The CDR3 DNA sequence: TGCGCCAGCAGCCAATGGGGACAGGGGAGCAATCAGCCCCAGCATTTT.

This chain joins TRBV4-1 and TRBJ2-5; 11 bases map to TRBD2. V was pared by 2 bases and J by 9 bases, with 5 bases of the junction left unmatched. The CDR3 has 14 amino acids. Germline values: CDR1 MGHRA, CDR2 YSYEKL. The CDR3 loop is CASSQSSSGRSQYF. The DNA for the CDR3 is TGCGCCAGCAGCCAATCATCTAGCGGGAGGTCCCAGTACTTC.

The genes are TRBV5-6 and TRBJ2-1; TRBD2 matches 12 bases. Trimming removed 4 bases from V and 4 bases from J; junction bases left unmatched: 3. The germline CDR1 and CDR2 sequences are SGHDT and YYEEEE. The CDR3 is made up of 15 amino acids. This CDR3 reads CASSKLAGGYNEQFF. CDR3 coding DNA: TGTGCCAGCAGCAAACTAGCGGGGGGATACAATGAGCAGTTCTTC.

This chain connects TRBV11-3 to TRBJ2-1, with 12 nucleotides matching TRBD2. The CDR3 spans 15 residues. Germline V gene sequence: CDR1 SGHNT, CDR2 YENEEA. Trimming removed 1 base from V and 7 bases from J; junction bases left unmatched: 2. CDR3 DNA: TGTGCCAGCAGCTTAGGCCTAGCGGGAGGGAATGAGCAGTTCTTC. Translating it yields CASSLGLAGGNEQFF.

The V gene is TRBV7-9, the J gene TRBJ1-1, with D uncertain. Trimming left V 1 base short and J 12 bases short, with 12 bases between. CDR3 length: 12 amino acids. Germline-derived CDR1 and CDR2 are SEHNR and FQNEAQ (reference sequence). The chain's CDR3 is CASSLVYGGPFF. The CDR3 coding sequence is TGTGCCAGCAGCTTAGTGTATGGAGGGCCTTTCTTT.

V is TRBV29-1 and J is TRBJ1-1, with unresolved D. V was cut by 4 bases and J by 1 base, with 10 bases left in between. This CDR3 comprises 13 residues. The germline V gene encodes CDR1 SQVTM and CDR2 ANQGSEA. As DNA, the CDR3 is TGCAGCGTTGTCAGTGCCACGAACACTGAAGCTTTCTTT. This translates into CSVVSATNTEAFF.

CDR3: CASSPGTEILYEQYF. The CDR3 nucleotides read TGCGCCAGCAGCCCCGGGACAGAAATTCTCTACGAGCAGTACTTC. The chain combines TRBV4-3 with TRBJ2-7, with TRBD1 matching 7 bases. J lost 3 bases, V lost 4 bases, and 9 bases had no gene match. The CDR3 is 15 residues long. Germline CDR1 and CDR2: LGHNA and YSLEER.

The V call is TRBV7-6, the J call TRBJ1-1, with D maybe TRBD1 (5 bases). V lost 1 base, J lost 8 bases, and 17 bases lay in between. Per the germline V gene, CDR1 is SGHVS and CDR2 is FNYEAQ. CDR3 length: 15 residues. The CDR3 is CASSLGLGEAGEAFF. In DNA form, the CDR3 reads TGTGCCAGCAGCTTAGGGCTGGGGGAGGCTGGCGAAGCTTTCTTT.

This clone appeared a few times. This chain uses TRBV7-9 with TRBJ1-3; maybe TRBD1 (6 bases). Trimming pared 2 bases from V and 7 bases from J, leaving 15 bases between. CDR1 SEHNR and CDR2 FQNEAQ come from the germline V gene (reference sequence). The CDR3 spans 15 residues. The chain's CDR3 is CASSLMVAGANTIYF. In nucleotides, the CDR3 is TGTGCCAGCAGCTTAATGGTGGCAGGGGCGAACACCATATATTTT.

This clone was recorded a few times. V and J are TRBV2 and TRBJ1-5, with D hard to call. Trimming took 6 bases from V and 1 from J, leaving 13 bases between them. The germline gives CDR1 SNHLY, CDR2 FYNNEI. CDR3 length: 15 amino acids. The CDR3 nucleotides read TGTGCCAGCAGCCCCGGAACGGGAAGCAATCAGCCCCAGCATTTT. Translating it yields CASSPGTGSNQPQHF.

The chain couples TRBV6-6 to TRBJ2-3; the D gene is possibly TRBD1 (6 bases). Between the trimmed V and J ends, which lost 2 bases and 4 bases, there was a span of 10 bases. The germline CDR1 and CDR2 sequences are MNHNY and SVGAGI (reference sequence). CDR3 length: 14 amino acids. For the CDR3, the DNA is TGTGCCAGCAGTTACGAAAGGACAGCAGATACGCAGTATTTT. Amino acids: CASSYERTADTQYF.

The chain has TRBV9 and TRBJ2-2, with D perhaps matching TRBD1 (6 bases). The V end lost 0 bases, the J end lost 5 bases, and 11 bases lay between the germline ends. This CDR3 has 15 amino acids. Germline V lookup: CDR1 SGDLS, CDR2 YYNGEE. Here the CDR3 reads CASSVEGVWTGELFF. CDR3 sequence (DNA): TGTGCCAGCAGCGTAGAGGGGGTTTGGACCGGGGAGCTGTTTTTT. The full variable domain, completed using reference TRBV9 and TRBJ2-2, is DSGVTQTPKHLITATGQRVTLRCSPRSGDLSVYWYQQSLDQGLQFLIQYYNGEERAKGNILERFSAQQFPDLHSELNLSSLELGDSALYFCASSVEGVWTGELFFGEGSRLTVL.

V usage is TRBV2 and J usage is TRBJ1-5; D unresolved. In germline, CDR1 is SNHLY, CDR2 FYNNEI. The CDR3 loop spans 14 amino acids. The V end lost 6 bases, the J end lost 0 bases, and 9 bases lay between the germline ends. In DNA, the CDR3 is TGTGCCAGCAGGGCGGGGAATAGCAATCAGCCCCAGCATTTT. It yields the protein CASRAGNSNQPQHF. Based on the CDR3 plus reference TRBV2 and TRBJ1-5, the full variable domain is EPEVTQTPSHQVTQMGQEVILRCVPISNHLYFYWYRQILGQKVEFLVSFYNNEISEKSEIFDDQFSVERPDGSNFTLKIRSTKLEDSAMYFCASRAGNSNQPQHFGDGTRLSIL.

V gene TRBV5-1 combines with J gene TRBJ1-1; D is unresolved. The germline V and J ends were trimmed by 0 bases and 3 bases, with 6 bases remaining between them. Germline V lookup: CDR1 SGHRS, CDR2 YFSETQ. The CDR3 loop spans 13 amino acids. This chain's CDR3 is CASSLGADTEAFF. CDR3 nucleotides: TGCGCCAGCAGCTTGGGGGCTGACACTGAAGCTTTCTTT.

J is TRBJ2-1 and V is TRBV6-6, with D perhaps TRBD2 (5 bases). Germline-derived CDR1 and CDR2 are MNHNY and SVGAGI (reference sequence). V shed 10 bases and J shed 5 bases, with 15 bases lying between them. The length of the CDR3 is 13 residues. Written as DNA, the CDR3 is TGTGCCATCGATGACGGAGGTGACAATGAGCAGTTCTTC. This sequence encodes CAIDDGGDNEQFF.

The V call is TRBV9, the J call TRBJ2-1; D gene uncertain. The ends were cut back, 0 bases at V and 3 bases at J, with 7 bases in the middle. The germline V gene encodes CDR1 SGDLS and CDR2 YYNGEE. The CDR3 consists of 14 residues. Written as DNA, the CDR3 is TGTGCCAGCAGCGTAGGGAACTACTACAATGAGCAGTTCTTC. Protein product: CASSVGNYYNEQFF.

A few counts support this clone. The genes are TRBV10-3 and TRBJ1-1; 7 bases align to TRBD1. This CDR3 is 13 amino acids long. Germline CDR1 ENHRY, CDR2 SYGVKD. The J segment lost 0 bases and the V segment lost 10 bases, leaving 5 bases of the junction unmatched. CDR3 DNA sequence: TGTGCCACCCTGACAGGGCTGAACACTGAAGCTTTCTTT. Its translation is CATLTGLNTEAFF.

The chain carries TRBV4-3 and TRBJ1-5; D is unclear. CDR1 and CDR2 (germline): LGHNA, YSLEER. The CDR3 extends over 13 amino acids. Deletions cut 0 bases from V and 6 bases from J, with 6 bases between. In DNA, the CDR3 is TGCGCCAGCAGCCAAGAATTCGGTCAGCCCCAGCATTTT. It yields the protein CASSQEFGQPQHF.

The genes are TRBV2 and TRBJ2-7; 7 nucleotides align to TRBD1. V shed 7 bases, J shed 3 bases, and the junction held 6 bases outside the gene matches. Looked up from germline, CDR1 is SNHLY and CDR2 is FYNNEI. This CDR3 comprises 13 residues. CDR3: CASNHRGHYEQYV. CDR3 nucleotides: TGTGCCAGCAACCACAGGGGACACTACGAGCAGTACGTC.